Sequencing of this T cell receptor (beta chain) was carried out in a study of T cell responses to AZD1222 COVID-19 vaccine. This CDR3 is 13 amino acids long. Trimming stripped 0 bases from V and 3 bases from J, with 7 bases between. From germline, CDR1 is SGHKS and CDR2 YYEKEE (reference sequence). Some clones are missing from TCRdb's copy, which holds only in-frame ones; the method was immunoSEQ multiplex PCR. The table records 120,000 to 150,000 clones, about 92% of them present only once. This specimen consisted of peripheral blood, obtained 28 days after the second AZD1222 dose. The origin of this receptor is an adult who received the AZD1222 COVID-19 vaccine. This rearrangement joins TRBV5-5 to TRBJ2-7; D is unclear. The CDR3 DNA sequence: TGTGCCAGCAGCTTGGGACTCCGCTACGAGCAGTACTTC. Translated: CASSLGLRYEQYF.